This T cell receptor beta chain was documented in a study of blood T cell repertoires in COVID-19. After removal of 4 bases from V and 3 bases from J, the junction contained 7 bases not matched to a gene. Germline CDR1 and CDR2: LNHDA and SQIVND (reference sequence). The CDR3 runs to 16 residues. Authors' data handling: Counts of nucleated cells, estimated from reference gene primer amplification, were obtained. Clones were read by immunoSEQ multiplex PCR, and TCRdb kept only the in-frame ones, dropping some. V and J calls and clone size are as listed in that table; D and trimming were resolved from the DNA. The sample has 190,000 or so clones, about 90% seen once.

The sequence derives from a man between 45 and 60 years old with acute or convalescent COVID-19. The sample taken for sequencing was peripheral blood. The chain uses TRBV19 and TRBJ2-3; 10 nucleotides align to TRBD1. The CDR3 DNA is TGTGCCAGTAGTAGACGACCGGGACAGGGGACAGATACGCAGTATTTT. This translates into CASSRRPGQGTDTQYF. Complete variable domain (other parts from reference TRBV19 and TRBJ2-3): DGGITQSPKYLFRKEGQNVTLSCEQNLNHDAMYWYRQDPGQGLRLIYYSQIVNDFQKGDIAEGYSVSREKKESFPLTVTSAQKNPTAFYLCASSRRPGQGTDTQYFGPGTRLTVL.